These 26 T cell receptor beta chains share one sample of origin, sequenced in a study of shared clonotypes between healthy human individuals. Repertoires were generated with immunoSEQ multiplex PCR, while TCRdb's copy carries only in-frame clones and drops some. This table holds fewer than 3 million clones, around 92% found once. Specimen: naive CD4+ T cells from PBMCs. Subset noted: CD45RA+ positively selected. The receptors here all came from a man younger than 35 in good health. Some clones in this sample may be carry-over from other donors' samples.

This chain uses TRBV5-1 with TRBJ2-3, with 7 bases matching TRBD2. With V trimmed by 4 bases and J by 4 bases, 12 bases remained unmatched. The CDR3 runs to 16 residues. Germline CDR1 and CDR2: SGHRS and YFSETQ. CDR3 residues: CASSGGDRWRSDTQYF. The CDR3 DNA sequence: TGCGCCAGCAGCGGGGGGGACCGTTGGAGGTCAGATACGCAGTATTTT.

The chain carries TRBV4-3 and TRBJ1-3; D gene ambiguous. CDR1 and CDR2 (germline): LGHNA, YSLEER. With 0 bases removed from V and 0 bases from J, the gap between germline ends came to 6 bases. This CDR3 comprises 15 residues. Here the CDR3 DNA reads TGCGCCAGCAGCCAAGACGCAGTCTCTGGAAACACCATATATTTT. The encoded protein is CASSQDAVSGNTIYF.

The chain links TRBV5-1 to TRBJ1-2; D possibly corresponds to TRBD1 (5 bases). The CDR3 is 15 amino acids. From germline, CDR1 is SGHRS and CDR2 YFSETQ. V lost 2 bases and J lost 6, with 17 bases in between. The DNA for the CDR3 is TGCGCCAGCAGCTTTTCCCCTGGCAGGGCCGATGGCTACACCTTC. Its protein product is CASSFSPGRADGYTF.

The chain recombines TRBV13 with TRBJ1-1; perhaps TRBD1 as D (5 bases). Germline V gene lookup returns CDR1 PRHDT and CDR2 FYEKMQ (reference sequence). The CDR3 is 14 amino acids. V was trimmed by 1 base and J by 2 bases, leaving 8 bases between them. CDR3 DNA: TGTGCCAGCAGCTTAGCGGGACCCAACACTGAAGCTTTCTTT. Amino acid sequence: CASSLAGPNTEAFF.

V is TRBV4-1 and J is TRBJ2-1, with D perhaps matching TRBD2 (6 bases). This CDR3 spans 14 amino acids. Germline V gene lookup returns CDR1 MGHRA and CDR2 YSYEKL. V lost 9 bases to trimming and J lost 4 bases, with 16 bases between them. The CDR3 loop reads CASTSYLVYNEQFF. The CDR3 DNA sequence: TGCGCCAGTACTAGCTATCTCGTTTACAATGAGCAGTTCTTC.

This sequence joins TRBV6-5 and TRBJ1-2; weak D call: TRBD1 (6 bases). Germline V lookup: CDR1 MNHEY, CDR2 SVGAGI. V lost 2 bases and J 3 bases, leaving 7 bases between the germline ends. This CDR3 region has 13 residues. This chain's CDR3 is CASSYAGDYGYTF. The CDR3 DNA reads TGTGCCAGCAGTTACGCAGGGGACTATGGCTACACCTTC.

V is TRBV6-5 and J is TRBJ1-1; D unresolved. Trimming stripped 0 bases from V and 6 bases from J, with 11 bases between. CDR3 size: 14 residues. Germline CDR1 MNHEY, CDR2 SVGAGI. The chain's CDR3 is CASSYSIGPSEAFF. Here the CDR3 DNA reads TGTGCCAGCAGTTACTCGATAGGGCCTTCTGAAGCTTTCTTT.

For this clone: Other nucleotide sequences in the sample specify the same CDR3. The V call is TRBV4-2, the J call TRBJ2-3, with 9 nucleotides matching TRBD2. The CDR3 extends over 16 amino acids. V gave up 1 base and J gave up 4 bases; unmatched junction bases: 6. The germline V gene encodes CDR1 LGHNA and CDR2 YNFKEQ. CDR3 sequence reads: CASSQGLAGASDTQYF. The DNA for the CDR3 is TGTGCCAGCAGCCAAGGGTTAGCGGGAGCCTCAGATACGCAGTATTTT.

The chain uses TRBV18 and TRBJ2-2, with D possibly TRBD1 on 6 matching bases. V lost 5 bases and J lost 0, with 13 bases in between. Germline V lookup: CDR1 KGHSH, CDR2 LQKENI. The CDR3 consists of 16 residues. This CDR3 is CASSEGQISNTGELFF. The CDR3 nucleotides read TGTGCCAGCTCAGAAGGACAGATCTCGAACACCGGGGAGCTGTTTTTT.

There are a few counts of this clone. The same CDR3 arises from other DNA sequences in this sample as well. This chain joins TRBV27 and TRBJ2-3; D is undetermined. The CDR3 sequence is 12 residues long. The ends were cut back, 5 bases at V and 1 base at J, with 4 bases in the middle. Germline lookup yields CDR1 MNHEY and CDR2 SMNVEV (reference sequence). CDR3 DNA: TGTGCCAGCAGTCCGCGCACAGATACGCAGTATTTT. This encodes CASSPRTDTQYF.

The CDR3 nucleotides are TGTGCCAGCAGCTTAGAGGTTTCTAGCTTTGGAGGTGAGCAGTTCTTC. Translated, it gives CASSLEVSSFGGEQFF. The chain recombines TRBV7-2 with TRBJ2-1, with D perhaps matching TRBD2 (5 bases). Germline CDR1 reads SGHTA; CDR2 reads FQGNSA. This CDR3 contains 16 residues. Deletions cut 1 base from V and 9 bases from J, with 19 bases between.

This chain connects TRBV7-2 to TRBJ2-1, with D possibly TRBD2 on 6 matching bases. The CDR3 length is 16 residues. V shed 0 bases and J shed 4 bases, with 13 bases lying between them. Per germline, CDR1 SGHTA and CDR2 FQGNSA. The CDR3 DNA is TGTGCCAGCAGCTTAGCGCGGGGAGGTGCATACAATGAGCAGTTCTTC. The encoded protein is CASSLARGGAYNEQFF.

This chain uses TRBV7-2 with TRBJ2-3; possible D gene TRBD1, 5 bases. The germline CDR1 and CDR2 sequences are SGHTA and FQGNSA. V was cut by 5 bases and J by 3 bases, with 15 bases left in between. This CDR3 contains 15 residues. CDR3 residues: CASSPQAGMTDTQYF. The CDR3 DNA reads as TGTGCCAGCAGCCCCCAGGCAGGGATGACAGATACGCAGTATTTT. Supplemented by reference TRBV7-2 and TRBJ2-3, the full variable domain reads GAGVSQSPSNKVTEKGKDVELRCDPISGHTALYWYRQSLGQGLEFLIYFQGNSAPDKSGLPSDRFSAERTGGSVSTLTIQRTQQEDSAVYLCASSPQAGMTDTQYFGPGTRLTVL.

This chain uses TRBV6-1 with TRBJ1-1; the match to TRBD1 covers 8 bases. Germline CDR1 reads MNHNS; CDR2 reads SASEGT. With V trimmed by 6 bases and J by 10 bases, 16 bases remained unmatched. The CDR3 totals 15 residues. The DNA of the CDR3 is TGTGCCAGCAGGGCTTCGTTTACAGGGGGGCCTAGAGCTTTCTTT. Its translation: CASRASFTGGPRAFF.

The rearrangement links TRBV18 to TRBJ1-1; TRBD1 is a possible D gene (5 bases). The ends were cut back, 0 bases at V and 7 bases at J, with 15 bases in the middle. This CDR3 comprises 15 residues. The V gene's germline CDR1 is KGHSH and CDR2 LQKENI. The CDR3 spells CASSPPSRGYDEAFF. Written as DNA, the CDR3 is TGTGCCAGCTCACCACCGTCACGGGGGTACGATGAAGCTTTCTTT.

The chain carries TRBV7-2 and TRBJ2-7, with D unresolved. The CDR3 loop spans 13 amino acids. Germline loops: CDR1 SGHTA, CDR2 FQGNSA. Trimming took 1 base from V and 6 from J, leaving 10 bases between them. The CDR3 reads CASSLVVGFEQYF. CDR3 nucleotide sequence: TGTGCCAGCAGCTTAGTGGTTGGGTTCGAGCAGTACTTC.

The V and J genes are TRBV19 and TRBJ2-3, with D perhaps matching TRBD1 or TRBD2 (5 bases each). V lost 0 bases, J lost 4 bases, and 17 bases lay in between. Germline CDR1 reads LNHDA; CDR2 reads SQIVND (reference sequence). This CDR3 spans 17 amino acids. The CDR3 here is CASSIDRGGLVSDTQYF. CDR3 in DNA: TGTGCCAGTAGTATAGATCGTGGGGGTTTAGTTTCAGATACGCAGTATTTT.

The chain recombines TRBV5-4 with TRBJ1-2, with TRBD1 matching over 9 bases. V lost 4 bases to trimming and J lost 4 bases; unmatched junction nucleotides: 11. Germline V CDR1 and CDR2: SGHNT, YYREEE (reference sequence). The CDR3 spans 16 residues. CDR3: CASSPWRRQGGYGYTF. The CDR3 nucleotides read TGTGCCAGCAGCCCATGGCGGAGACAGGGGGGCTATGGCTACACCTTC.

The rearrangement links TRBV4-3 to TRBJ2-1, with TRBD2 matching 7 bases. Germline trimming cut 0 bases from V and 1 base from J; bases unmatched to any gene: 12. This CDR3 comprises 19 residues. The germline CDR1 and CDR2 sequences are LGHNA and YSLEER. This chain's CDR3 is CASSQDLEGGRGSYNEQFF. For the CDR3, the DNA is TGCGCCAGCAGCCAAGATCTAGAGGGCGGGAGAGGATCCTACAATGAGCAGTTCTTC.

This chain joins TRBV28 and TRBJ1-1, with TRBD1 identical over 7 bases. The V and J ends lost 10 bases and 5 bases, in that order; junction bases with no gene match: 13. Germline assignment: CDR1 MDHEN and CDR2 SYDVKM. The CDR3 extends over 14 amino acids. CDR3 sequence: CATIRGSAVTEAFF. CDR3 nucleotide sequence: TGTGCCACCATCAGGGGGTCTGCTGTTACTGAAGCTTTCTTT.

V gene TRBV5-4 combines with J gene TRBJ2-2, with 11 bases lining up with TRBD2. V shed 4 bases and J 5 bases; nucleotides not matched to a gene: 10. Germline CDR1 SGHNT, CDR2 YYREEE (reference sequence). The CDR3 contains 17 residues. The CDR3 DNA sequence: TGTGCCAGCAGCGGGACTAGCGGAGGAGGACGGACCGGGGAGCTGTTTTTT. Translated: CASSGTSGGGRTGELFF.

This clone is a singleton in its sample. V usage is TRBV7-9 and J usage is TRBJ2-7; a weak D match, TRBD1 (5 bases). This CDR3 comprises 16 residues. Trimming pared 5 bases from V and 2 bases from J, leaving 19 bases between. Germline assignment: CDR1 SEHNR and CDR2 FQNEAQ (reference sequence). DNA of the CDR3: TGTGCCAGCAGCCCCGGTGGGGTCAGGGCTGCCTACGAGCAGTACTTC. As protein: CASSPGGVRAAYEQYF.

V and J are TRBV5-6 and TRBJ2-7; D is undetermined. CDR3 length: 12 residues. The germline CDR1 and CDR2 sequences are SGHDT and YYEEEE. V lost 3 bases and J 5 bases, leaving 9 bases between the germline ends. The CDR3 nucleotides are TGTGCCAGCAGCTGGAGACCCCACGAGCAGTACTTC. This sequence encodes CASSWRPHEQYF.

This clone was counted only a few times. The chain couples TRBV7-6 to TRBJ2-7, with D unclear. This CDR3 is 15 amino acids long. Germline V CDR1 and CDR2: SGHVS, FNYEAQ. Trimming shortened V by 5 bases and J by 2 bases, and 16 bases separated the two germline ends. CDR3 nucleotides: TGTGCCAGCAGCCCCCGAGGCCCATTCGCCTACGAGCAGTACTTC. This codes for CASSPRGPFAYEQYF.

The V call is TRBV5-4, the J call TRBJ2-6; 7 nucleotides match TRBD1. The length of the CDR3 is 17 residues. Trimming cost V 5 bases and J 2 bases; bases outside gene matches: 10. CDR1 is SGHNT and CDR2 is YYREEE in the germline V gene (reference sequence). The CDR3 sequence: CASSFRQGKTGANVLTF. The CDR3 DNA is TGTGCCAGCAGTTTCCGACAGGGAAAGACTGGGGCCAACGTCCTGACTTTC.

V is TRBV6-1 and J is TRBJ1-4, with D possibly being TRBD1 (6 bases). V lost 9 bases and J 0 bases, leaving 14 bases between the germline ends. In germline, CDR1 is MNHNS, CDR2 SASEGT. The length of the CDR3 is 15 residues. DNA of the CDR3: TGTGCCAGTACCATTGACAGGCCAACTAATGAAAAACTGTTTTTT. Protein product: CASTIDRPTNEKLFF.